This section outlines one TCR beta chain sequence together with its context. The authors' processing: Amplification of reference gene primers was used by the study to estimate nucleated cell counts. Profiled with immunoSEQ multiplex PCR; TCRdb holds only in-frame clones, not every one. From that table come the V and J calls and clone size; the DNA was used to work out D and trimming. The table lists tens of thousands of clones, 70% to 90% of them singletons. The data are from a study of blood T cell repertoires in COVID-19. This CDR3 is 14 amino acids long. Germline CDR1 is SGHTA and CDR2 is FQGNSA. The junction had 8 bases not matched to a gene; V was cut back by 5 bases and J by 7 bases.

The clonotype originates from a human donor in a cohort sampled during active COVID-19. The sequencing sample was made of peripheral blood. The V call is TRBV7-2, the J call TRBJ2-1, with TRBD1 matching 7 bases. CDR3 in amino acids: CASSVTGAGNEQFF. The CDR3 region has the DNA TGTGCCAGCAGCGTAACAGGGGCTGGTAATGAGCAGTTCTTC.